The rows below give T cell receptor beta chains drawn from one sample of a study of blood T cell repertoires in COVID-19. Assay used: immunoSEQ multiplex PCR; TCRdb lists only in-frame clones, some missing. The sample includes some 200,000 clones, about 89% of them seen just once. Input material: PBMCs or T cells enriched from blood (not recorded which). All receptors come from a woman under 30 who had recovered from COVID-19. Each CDR3 is given with its conserved first and last residue. The D gene is left open where the match is weak. Size is omitted from some rows. Given values are once, few, many or a class for expanded clones.

CDR3nt,CDR3aa,d_gene,abundance,j_gene,v_gene
TGTGCCACCAGCAGAGGGGAAACAGGGGCCTTCTATGGCTACACCTTC,CATSRGETGAFYGYTF,TRBD1,NA,TRBJ1-2,TRBV15
TGCGCCAGCAGCCCACCAGGGAGAACAGGGAATCTGGGATCTGGAAACACCATATATTTT,CASSPPGRTGNLGSGNTIYF,NA,NA,TRBJ1-3,TRBV4-1
TGTGCCAGTAGCCCCGACAGACGCTATGGCTACACCTTC,CASSPDRRYGYTF,NA,NA,TRBJ1-2,TRBV19
TGTGCCAGCAGTTTATACGGCCAAGAGACCCAGTACTTC,CASSLYGQETQYF,NA,NA,TRBJ2-5,TRBV27
TGTGCCAGCAGCTTAGATGGCGGGGGGCTTGGTACGCAGTATTTT,CASSLDGGGLGTQYF,TRBD2,once,TRBJ2-3,TRBV7-2
TGTGCCAGCAGCGTAGGTGGGACTAGCGGGGGACCTTACAATGAGCAGTTCTTC,CASSVGGTSGGPYNEQFF,TRBD2,NA,TRBJ2-1,TRBV9
TGTGCCAGCAGCTACTCGGCGGGCGACGGCTATGGCTACACCTTC,CASSYSAGDGYGYTF,NA,NA,TRBJ1-2,TRBV7-9
TGTGCCAGCAGGCGACCAGGGTCCTATGGCTACACCTTC,CASRRPGSYGYTF,NA,NA,TRBJ1-2,TRBV28
TGTGCCACCTCGACAGGCCGAGGGGGTGGCTACACCTTC,CATSTGRGGGYTF,NA,NA,TRBJ1-2,TRBV10-3
TGTGCCTGGAGTAAATCAGGGGCGAAACCTGAAGCTTTCTTT,CAWSKSGAKPEAFF,NA,NA,TRBJ1-1,TRBV30
TGTGCCAGCGTGGGGGCCGGCTCTGGAAACACCATATATTTT,CASVGAGSGNTIYF,NA,NA,TRBJ1-3,TRBV6-5
TGCGCCAGCAGCCCACAGGGGGGAGGACAGCCCCAGCATTTT,CASSPQGGGQPQHF,TRBD1,NA,TRBJ1-5,TRBV5-1
TGTGCCAGCAGGCTCGCGGGGGGGGCCTACAATGAGCAGTTCTTC,CASRLAGGAYNEQFF,TRBD2,once,TRBJ2-1,TRBV2
TGTGCCAGCAGTGAAGGATCGGTTACTGAAGCTTTCTTT,CASSEGSVTEAFF,NA,NA,TRBJ1-1,TRBV2
TGTGCCAGCGGGGACCGGACAGGGGTCGACTATGAGCAGTTCTTC,CASGDRTGVDYEQFF,TRBD1,NA,TRBJ2-1,TRBV9
TGTGCCAGCAGCCCTCAAACAGGCCGTACACCCGTGGGAGAGCAGTACTTC,CASSPQTGRTPVGEQYF,NA,NA,TRBJ2-7,TRBV7-9
TGTGCCAGCAGTTCTCGCACCGGGGAGCTGTTTTTT,CASSSRTGELFF,NA,few,TRBJ2-2,TRBV12-3/TRBV12-4
TGTGCCAGCAGCTCCTGGACTAGCGGGGGCGCAGATACGCAGTATTTT,CASSSWTSGGADTQYF,TRBD2,NA,TRBJ2-3,TRBV7-2
TGTGCCAGCAGCTTAGTGTCAGGGGGGAATCAGCCCCAGCATTTT,CASSLVSGGNQPQHF,TRBD1,NA,TRBJ1-5,TRBV7-2
TGTGCCAGCAGCTTAGCGGGGAGGTATAACACTGAAGCTTTCTTT,CASSLAGRYNTEAFF,NA,once,TRBJ1-1,TRBV7-8
TGTGCCAGCTCACCGAGGCAGAAAGAGACCCAGTACTTC,CASSPRQKETQYF,NA,NA,TRBJ2-5,TRBV18
TGTGCCAGCAGTTCCAGGAGGAGGGGCCCGAGCACAGATACGCAGTATTTT,CASSSRRRGPSTDTQYF,NA,NA,TRBJ2-3,TRBV28
TGTGCCAGCAGCCAAAACAGCCGCTATGGCTACACCTTC,CASSQNSRYGYTF,NA,NA,TRBJ1-2,TRBV3-1/TRBV3-2
TGCGCCAGCAGCCAAGGTTACACCACCGGGGACACTGAAGCTTTCTTT,CASSQGYTTGDTEAFF,NA,NA,TRBJ1-1,TRBV4-1
TGTGCCAGCAGCTCAGGGGGCATCTATGGCTACACCTTC,CASSSGGIYGYTF,TRBD1,NA,TRBJ1-2,TRBV11-2
TGCGCCAGCAGCTTGCTCGGGGTAGGCAATGAAAAACTGTTTTTT,CASSLLGVGNEKLFF,NA,NA,TRBJ1-4,TRBV5-1
TGTGCCAGTAGTATAGATCCCGTGAACTATGGCTACACCTTC,CASSIDPVNYGYTF,NA,NA,TRBJ1-2,TRBV19
TGTGCCAGTAGTATAGTACGGACAGGAGTGAACACTGAAGCTTTCTTT,CASSIVRTGVNTEAFF,TRBD1,many,TRBJ1-1,TRBV19
TGTGCCAGCAGCGGGGGACTAGCAGAGACAGTCGTCAATGAGCAGTTCTTC,CASSGGLAETVVNEQFF,TRBD2,NA,TRBJ2-1,TRBV5-6
TGTGCCAGCAGTAACAACTACGAGCAGTACTTC,CASSNNYEQYF,NA,NA,TRBJ2-7,TRBV6-2/TRBV6-3
TGTGCCTGGAATGTGGGGGGTTCCACCAATGAGCAGTTCTTC,CAWNVGGSTNEQFF,NA,once,TRBJ2-1,TRBV30
TGTGCCAGCAGCTTGCAGGGGGCCGATTCACCCCTCCACTTT,CASSLQGADSPLHF,TRBD1,NA,TRBJ1-6,TRBV7-9
TGTGCCAGCAGTTTCGACAGGGAATATAAAGAGACCCAGTACTTC,CASSFDREYKETQYF,TRBD1,NA,TRBJ2-5,TRBV27
TGTGCCAGCAGTTTAGCGCCCGGGTCCCTGCAGTACTTC,CASSLAPGSLQYF,NA,once,TRBJ2-7,TRBV12-3/TRBV12-4
TGTGCCAGCAGACAAGGACAGGAGTCGGAAAAACTGTTTTTT,CASRQGQESEKLFF,TRBD1,NA,TRBJ1-4,TRBV28
TGTGCCACCAGTACATATCCGGGACATCAGGAACGCTACACCTTC,CATSTYPGHQERYTF,NA,NA,TRBJ1-2,TRBV24-1
TGCGCCAGCAGCCAATTCCTAGCCACAGATACGCAGTATTTT,CASSQFLATDTQYF,NA,NA,TRBJ2-3,TRBV4-1
TGTGCCAGCAGTTTATCGCCGGGGTTCGAGCAGTACTTC,CASSLSPGFEQYF,NA,once,TRBJ2-7,TRBV27
TGTGCCAGCAGCTTGTGGCAGTACACTGAAGCTTTCTTT,CASSLWQYTEAFF,NA,NA,TRBJ1-1,TRBV5-5
TGTGCCTGGAGTGTTTCAAGGCAGGAAGGCTACACCTTC,CAWSVSRQEGYTF,NA,NA,TRBJ1-2,TRBV30
TGTGCCAGCAGTCCACAGGGGTGGTCGACAGATACGCAGTATTTT,CASSPQGWSTDTQYF,TRBD1,NA,TRBJ2-3,TRBV7-9
TGTGCCAGCAGGGTAGGCGGCACCGGGGAGCTGTTTTTT,CASRVGGTGELFF,NA,NA,TRBJ2-2,TRBV7-9
TGCGCCAGCAGCCCCTACTGGGGAGGGATAGCCTATGGCTACACCTTC,CASSPYWGGIAYGYTF,NA,NA,TRBJ1-2,TRBV5-1
TGTGCCAGCAGTGCTGGGGGGACAGGAGGCTACGAGCAGTACTTC,CASSAGGTGGYEQYF,TRBD1,NA,TRBJ2-7,TRBV2
TGCGCCAGCAGCCAAGTGGCCCCCCGCACAGATACGCAGTATTTT,CASSQVAPRTDTQYF,NA,NA,TRBJ2-3,TRBV4-1
TGTGCCAGCAGAAGACAGGGGAGCGCATACGAGCAGTACTTC,CASRRQGSAYEQYF,TRBD1,NA,TRBJ2-7,TRBV28
TGCGCCAGCAGCTCGGACTATGGCTACACCTTC,CASSSDYGYTF,NA,NA,TRBJ1-2,TRBV5-1
TGTGCCAGCAGCTTGGTGCGGGGGGCCCGCACAGATACGCAGTATTTT,CASSLVRGARTDTQYF,TRBD2,NA,TRBJ2-3,TRBV5-6
TGTGCCACCAGTGACCCCCCCTGGGCGGGGGGGCCGGACACCGGGGAGCTGTTTTTT,CATSDPPWAGGPDTGELFF,TRBD2,NA,TRBJ2-2,TRBV24-1
TGTGCCAGCAGCGTGTCTGGACACAACTATGGCTACACCTTC,CASSVSGHNYGYTF,NA,NA,TRBJ1-2,TRBV9
TGTGCCAGCAGCTATATTCCCGGGGGAGAAGCTTTCTTT,CASSYIPGGEAFF,NA,many,TRBJ1-1,TRBV7-9
TGTGCCAGCAGTGTATTCCAGGGTGGAAGCAATCAGCCCCAGCATTTT,CASSVFQGGSNQPQHF,NA,NA,TRBJ1-5,TRBV6-1
TGTGCCAGCAGCCAAGACATAACAGGGGCGAGAAGCTCCTACGAGCAGTACTTC,CASSQDITGARSSYEQYF,TRBD1,NA,TRBJ2-7,TRBV3-1/TRBV3-2
TGTGCCACCAGAGAGACAGGGTGGGGAAGGAACACTGAAGCTTTCTTT,CATRETGWGRNTEAFF,TRBD1,NA,TRBJ1-1,TRBV15
TGTGCCAGTACCGGTGGGGAGAGGAGGACCGGGGAGCTGTTTTTT,CASTGGERRTGELFF,NA,once,TRBJ2-2,TRBV19
TGTGCCAGCAGCTCCCGGGACAGGGGTGGGACCCAGTACTTC,CASSSRDRGGTQYF,TRBD1,NA,TRBJ2-5,TRBV7-2
TGTGCTAGTGAGTCGGGGGGTAATGAGCAGTTCTTC,CASESGGNEQFF,TRBD2,once,TRBJ2-1,TRBV12-5
TGTGCCAGTAGTGCCGGGAGCGCAGAGACCCAGTACTTC,CASSAGSAETQYF,NA,NA,TRBJ2-5,TRBV19
TGTGCCAGTAGTCCCGAGGTGGCCTACAATGAGCAGTTCTTC,CASSPEVAYNEQFF,NA,NA,TRBJ2-1,TRBV19
TGTGCCAGCAGCTCCCTTGGAAATAGCCCCTACAATGAGCAGTTCTTC,CASSSLGNSPYNEQFF,NA,NA,TRBJ2-1,TRBV13